The 28 T cell receptor beta chains below were found in one sample sequenced in a study of OX40 agonist ivuxolimab in advanced cancers. Generated by immunoSEQ multiplex PCR, the TCRdb table keeps only in-frame clones and is missing some. The table has about 76,000 clones, approximately 80% seen once. The sample in question was CD4+ or CD8+ T cells sorted from blood, obtained in a trial of the OX40 agonist ivuxolimab. These receptors were taken from an adult with an advanced solid tumor such as melanoma, head and neck, liver or kidney cancer.

This clone turned up a few times. The V gene is TRBV9, the J gene TRBJ1-1, with 7 bases matching TRBD1. Trimming removed 4 bases from V and 6 bases from J; junction bases left unmatched: 9. CDR1 SGDLS and CDR2 YYNGEE come from the germline V gene. The CDR3 is 14 residues long. This chain's CDR3 is CASSLRDSYSEAFF. CDR3 sequence (DNA): TGTGCCAGCAGCCTACGGGACAGTTACTCTGAAGCTTTCTTT.

The chain combines TRBV6-6 with TRBJ2-5; 7 bases match TRBD2. CDR1 is MNHNY and CDR2 is SVGAGI in the germline V gene (reference sequence). The CDR3 consists of 16 residues. The V gene end was trimmed by 3 bases and the J gene end by 2 bases; junction bases not matched to a gene: 9. CDR3: CASSYLIAGRQETQYF. The CDR3, as DNA: TGTGCCAGCAGTTATTTGATAGCGGGCAGACAAGAGACCCAGTACTTC.

This sequence joins TRBV7-2 and TRBJ1-1, with D possibly TRBD1 on 5 matching bases. This CDR3 region has 13 residues. CDR1 is SGHTA, CDR2 FQGNSA, per germline. Trimming left V 2 bases short and J 3 bases short, with 7 bases between. The CDR3 loop is CASSLMGDTEAFF. The CDR3 DNA reads as TGTGCCAGCAGCTTAATGGGGGACACTGAAGCTTTCTTT.

The CDR3 spells CASSIQGEGQYF. Here the CDR3 DNA reads TGTGCCAGTAGTATCCAGGGCGAGGGGCAGTACTTC. The chain links TRBV19 to TRBJ2-7, with D perhaps being TRBD1 or TRBD2 (5 bases each). Germline V gene lookup returns CDR1 LNHDA and CDR2 SQIVND (reference sequence). This CDR3 has 12 amino acids. Trimming removed 3 bases from V and 9 bases from J, with 12 bases in between.

The chain carries TRBV29-1 and TRBJ2-3, with 7 bases fitting TRBD1. Germline trimming cut 6 bases from V and 6 bases from J; bases unmatched to any gene: 9. CDR3 length: 13 residues. Per the germline V gene, CDR1 is SQVTM and CDR2 is ANQGSEA. CDR3 residues: CSVAATGSDTQYF. The CDR3 DNA reads TGCAGCGTGGCGGCGACAGGGTCCGATACGCAGTATTTT.

This rearrangement joins TRBV30 to TRBJ2-1, with 8 bases identical to TRBD2. CDR1 is GTSNPN and CDR2 is SVGIG in the germline V gene (reference sequence). V was clipped by 2 bases and J by 3 bases; unmatched bases: 3. The CDR3 sequence is 14 residues long. CDR3 sequence reads: CAWSNSGGYNEQFF. As DNA, the CDR3 is TGTGCCTGGAGTAACAGCGGGGGCTACAATGAGCAGTTCTTC.

This sequence joins TRBV6-6 and TRBJ1-5, with D tentatively TRBD1 (5 bases). Germline loops: CDR1 MNHNY, CDR2 SVGAGI (reference sequence). The CDR3 extends over 15 amino acids. With 5 bases removed from V and 0 bases from J, the gap between germline ends came to 11 bases. CDR3 DNA sequence: TGTGCCAGCAGTACTAGGGGCTATAGCAATCAGCCCCAGCATTTT. Its protein is CASSTRGYSNQPQHF.

This clone was detected only once. The chain links TRBV4-2 to TRBJ1-2; tentative D call: TRBD1 (6 bases). Looked up from germline, CDR1 is LGHNA and CDR2 is YNFKEQ. The ends were cut back, 3 bases at V and 1 base at J, with 9 bases in the middle. The CDR3 loop spans 14 amino acids. The CDR3 region is CASSQSTGNYGYTF. The CDR3 DNA reads as TGTGCCAGCAGCCAGTCGACAGGTAACTATGGCTACACCTTC.

J is TRBJ1-1 and V is TRBV2; D not certain. Germline V CDR1 and CDR2: SNHLY, FYNNEI. This CDR3 is built from 15 residues. V lost 6 bases and J 4 bases, leaving 18 bases between the germline ends. CDR3 region: CASSFYKGHSTEAFF. For the CDR3, the DNA is TGTGCCAGCAGCTTTTACAAGGGCCACTCCACTGAAGCTTTCTTT.

The rearrangement links TRBV11-3 to TRBJ2-1, with 9 positions matching TRBD1. Germline CDR1 is SGHNT and CDR2 is YENEEA. The CDR3 is made up of 16 amino acids. Trimming at V came to 2 bases and at J to 4 bases, leaving 6 bases not matched to a gene. The chain's CDR3 is CASSLSWDRDYNEQFF. CDR3 in DNA: TGTGCCAGCAGCTTATCGTGGGACAGGGATTACAATGAGCAGTTCTTC.

J is TRBJ2-7 and V is TRBV7-3; TRBD1 might be the D (6 bases). This CDR3 region has 13 residues. Trimming removed 5 bases from V and 4 bases from J, with 12 bases in between. Germline lookup yields CDR1 SGHTA and CDR2 FQGTGA. This chain's CDR3 is CASSPNQGYEQYF. The CDR3 bases are TGTGCCAGCAGCCCGAACCAGGGGTACGAGCAGTACTTC. Based on the CDR3 plus reference TRBV7-3 and TRBJ2-7, the full variable domain is GAGVSQTPSNKVTEKGKYVELRCDPISGHTALYWYRQSLGQGPEFLIYFQGTGAADDSGLPNDRFFAVRPEGSVSTLKIQRTERGDSAVYLCASSPNQGYEQYFGPGTRLTVT.

This chain's CDR3 is CASGSTDTQYF. As DNA, the CDR3 is TGTGCCAGCGGTAGCACAGATACGCAGTATTTT. The V call is TRBV27, the J call TRBJ2-3; no clear D. This CDR3 has 11 residues. V was shortened by 8 bases and J by 0 bases, with 3 bases between the two germline ends. Germline V gives CDR1 MNHEY, CDR2 SMNVEV (reference sequence).

The chain couples TRBV9 to TRBJ2-5, with 9 bases fitting TRBD2. The germline V gene has CDR1 SGDLS and CDR2 YYNGEE. This CDR3 contains 19 residues. Trimming cost V 4 bases and J 3 bases; bases outside gene matches: 19. This chain's CDR3 is CASSPRGREGTYEKETQYF. CDR3 sequence (DNA): TGTGCCAGCAGCCCCCGCGGGAGGGAGGGGACTTATGAAAAAGAGACCCAGTACTTC.

This chain joins TRBV10-3 and TRBJ2-7; D unresolved. V shed 3 bases and J shed 13 bases, with 19 bases lying between them. Germline V gives CDR1 ENHRY, CDR2 SYGVKD. CDR3 length: 13 amino acids. The CDR3 region has the DNA TGTGCCATCAGTGACTCTACCGGCTTCAGCCCCTACTTC. This sequence encodes CAISDSTGFSPYF.

The V call is TRBV6-5, the J call TRBJ1-2, with D possibly matching TRBD1 (5 bases). Deletions cut 2 bases from V and 6 bases from J, with 7 bases between. The CDR3 extends over 12 amino acids. Germline CDR1 and CDR2: MNHEY and SVGAGI. CDR3 sequence (DNA): TGTGCCAGCAGTTACGAGGGGAATGGCTACACCTTC. Translation: CASSYEGNGYTF.

The chain couples TRBV7-3 to TRBJ2-5, with 11 bases fitting TRBD2. The CDR3 spans 15 residues. J gave up 2 bases and V 4 bases, and 3 bases lay outside the gene matches. CDR1 and CDR2 from the germline V gene are SGHTA and FQGTGA. The CDR3 here is CASSSGLAEQETQYF. Written as DNA, the CDR3 is TGTGCCAGCAGCTCGGGACTAGCGGAGCAAGAGACCCAGTACTTC.

V usage is TRBV7-3 and J usage is TRBJ2-2; maybe TRBD1 (6 bases). The V and J ends lost 7 bases and 4 bases respectively, with 16 bases between them. This CDR3 contains 15 residues. Germline CDR1 is SGHTA and CDR2 is FQGTGA. The CDR3 DNA reads TGTGCCAGCACCCCGTTGGACAGTAGCACCGGGGAGCTGTTTTTT. It translates to CASTPLDSSTGELFF. Combining the CDR3 with reference TRBV7-3 and TRBJ2-2 gives the whole variable domain GAGVSQTPSNKVTEKGKYVELRCDPISGHTALYWYRQSLGQGPEFLIYFQGTGAADDSGLPNDRFFAVRPEGSVSTLKIQRTERGDSAVYLCASTPLDSSTGELFFGEGSRLTVL.

V is TRBV5-1 and J is TRBJ2-5; D could derive from TRBD1 or TRBD2 (6 bases each). Judging by the DNA end, TRBJ2-7 fits better; the J call may be wrong. The CDR3 consists of 15 residues. From germline, CDR1 is SGHRS and CDR2 YFSETQ. CDR3 sequence reads: CASSVGASATYEQYF. In nucleotides, the CDR3 is TGCGCCAGCAGCGTGGGGGCTAGCGCTACCTACGAGCAGTACTTC.

V gene TRBV7-3 combines with J gene TRBJ2-5, with TRBD2 matching 11 bases. J gave up 5 bases and V 3 bases, and 5 bases lay outside the gene matches. This CDR3 is 15 amino acids long. In germline, CDR1 is SGHTA, CDR2 FQGTGA. DNA for the CDR3: TGTGCCAGCAGCTTTACTAGCGGGAGTCGGGAGACCCAGTACTTC. The encoded protein is CASSFTSGSRETQYF.

Regarding this clone: The same CDR3 is also encoded by other DNA sequences in this sample. The chain employs TRBV6-1 and TRBJ1-5, with a weak D call TRBD1 (5 bases). The CDR3 contains 13 residues. V was trimmed by 5 bases and J by 3 bases, leaving 8 bases between them. The germline CDR1 and CDR2 sequences are MNHNS and SASEGT. The CDR3 nucleotides read TGTGCCAGCAGTTCAGGGAACAATCAGCCCCAGCATTTT. Encoded protein: CASSSGNNQPQHF.

The rearrangement uses TRBV30 and TRBJ1-5, with 9 bases aligning to TRBD1. The J segment lost 3 bases and the V segment lost 1 base, leaving 7 bases of the junction unmatched. Looked up from germline, CDR1 is GTSNPN and CDR2 is SVGIG (reference sequence). This CDR3 region has 16 residues. CDR3 loop: CAWSALGQGINQPQHF. The DNA for the CDR3 is TGTGCCTGGAGTGCTTTGGGACAGGGTATCAATCAGCCCCAGCATTTT.

The genes are TRBV6-5 and TRBJ2-5, with D possibly matching TRBD1 (6 bases). Trimming pared 2 bases from V and 4 bases from J, leaving 14 bases between. The germline CDR1 and CDR2 sequences are MNHEY and SVGAGI. The CDR3 contains 15 residues. The DNA of the CDR3 is TGTGCCAGCAGTTACGGGGGACACGGAACAGAGACCCAGTACTTC. Translation gives CASSYGGHGTETQYF.

V is TRBV2 and J is TRBJ1-1; D unresolved. This CDR3 has 14 residues. The ends were cut back, 6 bases at V and 0 bases at J, with 11 bases in the middle. From germline, CDR1 is SNHLY and CDR2 FYNNEI. The CDR3 is CASREQRMNTEAFF. CDR3 DNA sequence: TGTGCCAGCAGGGAACAGCGCATGAACACTGAAGCTTTCTTT. Based on the CDR3 plus reference TRBV2 and TRBJ1-1, the full variable domain is EPEVTQTPSHQVTQMGQEVILRCVPISNHLYFYWYRQILGQKVEFLVSFYNNEISEKSEIFDDQFSVERPDGSNFTLKIRSTKLEDSAMYFCASREQRMNTEAFFGQGTRLTVV.

The chain has TRBV18 and TRBJ2-3; D gene ambiguous. The germline V gene has CDR1 KGHSH and CDR2 LQKENI. Deletions cut 6 bases from V and 0 bases from J, with 16 bases between. The CDR3 contains 16 residues. As DNA, the CDR3 is TGTGCCAGCTCCTTAAACGACCTATATAGCACAGATACGCAGTATTTT. It translates to CASSLNDLYSTDTQYF.

The J gene is TRBJ2-5, the V gene TRBV9; tentatively, D is TRBD1 (6 bases). This CDR3 spans 16 amino acids. Germline V lookup: CDR1 SGDLS, CDR2 YYNGEE. V lost 0 bases, J lost 5 bases, and 17 bases lay in between. In nucleotides, the CDR3 is TGTGCCAGCAGCGTAGCTACATGGGGGCAGCGGGAGACCCAGTACTTC. It yields the protein CASSVATWGQRETQYF.

This clone appeared a single time. The chain is built from TRBV5-1 and TRBJ2-2; 7 bases are a match to TRBD2. Losses at the gene ends were 2 bases for V and 6 bases for J; bases not matched to a gene: 10. This CDR3 comprises 16 residues. The germline V gene has CDR1 SGHRS and CDR2 YFSETQ. For the CDR3, the DNA is TGCGCCAGCAGCTTTTCCTACAGCGGGGTTTCCGGGGAGCTGTTTTTT. Residues: CASSFSYSGVSGELFF.

The chain carries TRBV5-5 and TRBJ2-7; D not resolved. The CDR3 is 16 residues long. Deletions cut 0 bases from V and 2 bases from J, with 15 bases between. The germline CDR1 and CDR2 sequences are SGHKS and YYEKEE (reference sequence). CDR3 in DNA: TGTGCCAGCAGCTTGGAGGCTCTACGACACCCCTACGAGCAGTACTTC. Translating it yields CASSLEALRHPYEQYF.

The chain carries TRBV2 and TRBJ1-1; D unclear. This CDR3 region has 12 residues. In germline, CDR1 is SNHLY, CDR2 FYNNEI. V was trimmed by 4 bases and J by 7 bases, leaving 10 bases between them. The CDR3: CASSGEGDEAFF. DNA for the CDR3: TGTGCCAGCAGTGGTGAGGGAGATGAAGCTTTCTTT.